Here is one T cell receptor (beta chain) with its context. One end of the junction is discordant with germline, which a read error may explain. The entry originates in a study of identical twins. TCRdb re-analysed the 5' RACE reads in MiXCR, keeping a single row per CDR3 protein. The table includes roughly 1.6 million distinct CDR3 sequences, more than 30% detected once. Sequenced: cord blood. This clonotype was sampled from a newborn girl in good health.

Here the CDR3 DNA reads TGCAATGCTAGAGATCCGGGGACCTATCCCCAAGATACGCAGTATTTT. Translated, it gives CNARDPGTYPQDTQYF. The V call is TRBV20-1, the J call TRBJ2-3, with D perhaps given as TRBD1 or TRBD2 (5 bases each). The CDR3 extends over 16 amino acids. Germline values: CDR1 DFQATT, CDR2 SNEGSKA (reference sequence).